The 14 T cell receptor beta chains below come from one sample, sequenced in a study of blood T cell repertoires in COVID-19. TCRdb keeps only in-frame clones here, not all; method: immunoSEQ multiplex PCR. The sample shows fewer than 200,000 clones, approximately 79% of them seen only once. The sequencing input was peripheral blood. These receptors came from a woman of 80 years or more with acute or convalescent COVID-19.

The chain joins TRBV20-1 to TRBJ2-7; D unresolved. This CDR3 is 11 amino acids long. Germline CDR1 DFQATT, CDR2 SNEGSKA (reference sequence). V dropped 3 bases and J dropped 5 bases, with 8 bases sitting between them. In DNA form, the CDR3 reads TGCAGTGCTAGGAGAGCTGACGAGCAGTACTTC. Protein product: CSARRADEQYF.

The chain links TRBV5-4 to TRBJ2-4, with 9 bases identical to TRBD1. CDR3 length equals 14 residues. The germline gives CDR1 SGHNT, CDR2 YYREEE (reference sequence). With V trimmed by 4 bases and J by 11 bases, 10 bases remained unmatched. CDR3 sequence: CASSREQGAVVQYF. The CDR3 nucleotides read TGTGCCAGCAGCAGAGAACAGGGGGCCGTGGTTCAGTACTTC.

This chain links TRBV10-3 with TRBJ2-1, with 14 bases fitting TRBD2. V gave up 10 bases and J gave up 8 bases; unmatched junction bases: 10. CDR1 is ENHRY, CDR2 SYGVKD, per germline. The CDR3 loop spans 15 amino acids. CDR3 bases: TGTGCCACGACTAGCGGGAGGGCCTATGGCGATGAGCAGTTCTTC. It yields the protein CATTSGRAYGDEQFF.

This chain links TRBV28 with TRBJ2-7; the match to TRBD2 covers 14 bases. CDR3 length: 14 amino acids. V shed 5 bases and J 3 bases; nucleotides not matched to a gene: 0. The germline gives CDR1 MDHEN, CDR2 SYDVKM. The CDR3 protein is CASSGTSGGYEQYF. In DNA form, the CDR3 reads TGTGCCAGCAGTGGGACTAGCGGGGGCTACGAGCAGTACTTC.

CDR3 DNA: TGTGCCAGTAGTAAGGGACTAGCGGGGAAAAACATTCAGTACTTC. Its protein is CASSKGLAGKNIQYF. This chain connects TRBV19 to TRBJ2-4; 13 nucleotides agree with TRBD2. V lost 4 bases, J lost 4 bases, and 1 base stayed unmatched. Germline loops: CDR1 LNHDA, CDR2 SQIVND (reference sequence). The CDR3 runs 15 residues. Full variable domain (rest looked up from reference TRBV19 and TRBJ2-4): DGGITQSPKYLFRKEGQNVTLSCEQNLNHDAMYWYRQDPGQGLRLIYYSQIVNDFQKGDIAEGYSVSREKKESFPLTVTSAQKNPTAFYLCASSKGLAGKNIQYFGAGTRLSVL.

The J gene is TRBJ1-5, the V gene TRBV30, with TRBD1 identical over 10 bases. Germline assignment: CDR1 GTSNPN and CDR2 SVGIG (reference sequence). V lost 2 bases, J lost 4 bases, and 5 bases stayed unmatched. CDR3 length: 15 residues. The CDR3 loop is CAWSTGQGNNQPQHF. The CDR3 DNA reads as TGTGCCTGGAGTACGGGACAGGGGAATAATCAGCCCCAGCATTTT.

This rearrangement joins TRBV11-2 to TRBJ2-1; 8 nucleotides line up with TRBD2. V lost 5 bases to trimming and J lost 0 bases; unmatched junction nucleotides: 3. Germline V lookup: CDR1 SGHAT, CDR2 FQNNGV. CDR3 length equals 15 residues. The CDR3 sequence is CASSLTSGSYNEQFF. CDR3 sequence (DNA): TGTGCCAGCAGCCTAACTAGCGGCTCCTACAATGAGCAGTTCTTC.

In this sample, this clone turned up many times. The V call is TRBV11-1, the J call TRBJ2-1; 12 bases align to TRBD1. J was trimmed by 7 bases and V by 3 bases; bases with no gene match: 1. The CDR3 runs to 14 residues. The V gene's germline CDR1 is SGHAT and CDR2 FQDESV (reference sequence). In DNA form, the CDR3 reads TGTGCCAGCAGCTTGGGACAGGGGGCGAATGAGCAGTTCTTC. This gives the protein CASSLGQGANEQFF.

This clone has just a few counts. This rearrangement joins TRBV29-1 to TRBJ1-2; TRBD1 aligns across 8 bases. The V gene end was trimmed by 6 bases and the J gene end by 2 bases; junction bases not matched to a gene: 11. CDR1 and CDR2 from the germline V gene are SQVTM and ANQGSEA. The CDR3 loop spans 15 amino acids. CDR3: CSVAGQGVSNYGYTF. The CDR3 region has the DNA TGCAGCGTCGCTGGACAGGGTGTTTCCAACTATGGCTACACCTTC.

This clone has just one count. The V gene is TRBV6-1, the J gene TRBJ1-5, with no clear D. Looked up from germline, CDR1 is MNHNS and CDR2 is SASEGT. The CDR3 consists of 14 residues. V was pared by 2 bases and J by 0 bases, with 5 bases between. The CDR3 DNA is TGTGCCAGCAGTGAACAGGATAGCAATCAGCCCCAGCATTTT. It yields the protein CASSEQDSNQPQHF.

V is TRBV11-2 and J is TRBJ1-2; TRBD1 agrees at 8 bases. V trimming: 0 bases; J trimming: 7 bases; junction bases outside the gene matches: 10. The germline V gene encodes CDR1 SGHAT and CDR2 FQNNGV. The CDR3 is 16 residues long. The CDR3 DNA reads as TGTGCCAGCAGCTTAGATCCGAGGACAGGGTCCGTTGGCTACACCTTC. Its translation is CASSLDPRTGSVGYTF.

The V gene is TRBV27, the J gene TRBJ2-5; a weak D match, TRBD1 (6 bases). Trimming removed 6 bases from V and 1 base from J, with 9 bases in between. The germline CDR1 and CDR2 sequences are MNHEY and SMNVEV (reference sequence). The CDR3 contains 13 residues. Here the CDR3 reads CASSGQIQETQYF. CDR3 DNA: TGTGCCAGCAGCGGACAGATCCAAGAGACCCAGTACTTC.

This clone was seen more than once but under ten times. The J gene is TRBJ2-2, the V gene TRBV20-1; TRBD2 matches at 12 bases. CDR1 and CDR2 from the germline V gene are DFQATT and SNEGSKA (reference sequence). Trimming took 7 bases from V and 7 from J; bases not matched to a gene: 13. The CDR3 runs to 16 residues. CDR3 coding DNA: TGCAGTGGTAGTAGTCTAGCGGGAGGGTACGGCGGGGAGCTGTTTTTT. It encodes CSGSSLAGGYGGELFF.

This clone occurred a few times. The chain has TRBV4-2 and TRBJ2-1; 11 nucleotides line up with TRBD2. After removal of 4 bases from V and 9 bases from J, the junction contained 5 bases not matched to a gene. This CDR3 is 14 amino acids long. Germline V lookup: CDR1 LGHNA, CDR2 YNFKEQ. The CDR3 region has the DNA TGTGCCAGCAGCCCGACTAGCGGGGATTTTGAGCAGTTCTTC. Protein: CASSPTSGDFEQFF.